A single sample gave rise to the 21 T cell receptor beta chains below, sequenced in a study of spatial heterogeneity in lung cancer. Described time point: blood at routine non-recurrence follow-up after resection. Each CDR3 protein is one row after TCRdb ran MiXCR on the 5' RACE reads. The sample carries around 3,000 distinct CDR3 sequences, roughly 50% recorded once. The sample in question was PBMCs, obtained at follow-up. The receptors were gathered from a male donor with early-stage non-small cell lung cancer.

This clonotype was seen a single time. This beta chain came through as a stray read in a library set up for alpha chains, and its size says little. This sequence joins TRBV23-1 and TRBJ2-3; TRBD1 matches at 7 bases. TRBV23-1 is placed among ORFs of uncertain function. The CDR3 runs 17 residues. The trim removed 4 bases at V and 8 bases at J, leaving 18 bases unmatched. The CDR3: CASSPLGDRLLVGTQYF. The DNA for the CDR3 is TGCGCCAGCAGTCCCCTAGGGGACAGACTTTTAGTCGGTACGCAGTATTTT.

A note on this clonotype: The library was prepared for alpha chains; this beta chain is a stray read, so its frequency means little. The chain employs TRBV10-3 and TRBJ2-1, with 8 bases matching TRBD1. Germline values: CDR1 ENHRY, CDR2 SYGVKD. The V and J ends lost 7 bases and 8 bases, in that order; junction bases with no gene match: 4. CDR3 length equals 12 residues. CDR3 bases: TGTGCCATCAAGGGACAGGTACATGAGCAGTTCTTC. This translates into CAIKGQVHEQFF.

This clonotype was recorded only once. This beta chain was picked up by a library intended for alpha chains and is off target, so its count carries little meaning. This chain joins TRBV2 and TRBJ1-1; no firm D call. The germline V and J ends were trimmed by 8 bases and 0 bases, with 10 bases remaining between them. Germline V CDR1 and CDR2: SNHLY, FYNNEI. The CDR3 loop spans 13 amino acids. CDR3 protein: CASLPLVNTEAFF. In nucleotides, the CDR3 is TGTGCCAGCTTGCCATTGGTGAACACTGAAGCTTTCTTT. Complete variable domain (other parts from reference TRBV2 and TRBJ1-1): EPEVTQTPSHQVTQMGQEVILRCVPISNHLYFYWYRQILGQKVEFLVSFYNNEISEKSEIFDDQFSVERPDGSNFTLKIRSTKLEDSAMYFCASLPLVNTEAFFGQGTRLTVV.

On this clonotype: As an off-target read in a library built for alpha chains, this beta chain has a frequency of little significance. The genes are TRBV5-4 and TRBJ1-1; no definite D call. The CDR3 runs 9 residues. Trimming pared 8 bases from V and 4 bases from J, leaving 3 bases between. Germline CDR1 is SGHNT and CDR2 is YYREEE (reference sequence). In DNA, the CDR3 is TGTGCCAGTGGCACTGAAGCTTTCTTT. Translation: CASGTEAFF.

As concerns this clonotype: Being off target in a library aimed at alpha chains, this beta chain has a size of little meaning. This chain uses TRBV10-3 with TRBJ2-7; 7 positions match TRBD1. CDR3 length: 14 amino acids. V shed 6 bases, J shed 7 bases, and the junction held 12 bases outside the gene matches. CDR1 and CDR2 from the germline V gene are ENHRY and SYGVKD. The CDR3 DNA reads as TGTGCCATCAGGGGCCTCGACAGGGACGGAGAGCAGTACTTC. Translation: CAIRGLDRDGEQYF.

A word on this clonotype: Since the library was made to target alpha chains, this beta chain is a stray read and its abundance is not meaningful. This sequence joins TRBV2 and TRBJ2-7; D may be TRBD2 (5 bases). This CDR3 spans 14 amino acids. The V and J ends lost 1 base and 7 bases respectively, with 14 bases between them. Germline-derived CDR1 and CDR2 are SNHLY and FYNNEI. The CDR3 protein is CASSEVGIREEQYF. In DNA form, the CDR3 reads TGTGCCAGCAGTGAAGTGGGGATCCGGGAAGAGCAGTACTTC.

The table lists this clonotype with a few counts. This beta chain is an off-target read within a library intended for alpha chains, so its frequency means little. This chain uses TRBV27 with TRBJ2-6; 12 bases fit TRBD1. Germline CDR1 reads MNHEY; CDR2 reads SMNVEV (reference sequence). The CDR3 contains 22 residues. The trim removed 5 bases at V and 1 base at J, leaving 18 bases unmatched. CDR3 in amino acids: CASSPRYRDRGLLESGANVLTF. CDR3 nucleotide sequence: TGTGCCAGCAGTCCCAGGTACCGGGACAGGGGGCTTCTGGAATCTGGGGCCAACGTCCTGACTTTC.

Notes on this clonotype: The library was prepared for alpha chains; this beta chain is a stray read, so its frequency means little. For the CDR3, the DNA is TGTGCCAGCAAGCCCTCGGCTGGAGCTTATGAGCAGTTCTTC. Translating it yields CASKPSAGAYEQFF. V usage is TRBV9 and J usage is TRBJ2-1; D gene ambiguous. V was trimmed by 6 bases and J by 8 bases, leaving 18 bases between them. CDR1 SGDLS and CDR2 YYNGEE come from the germline V gene. CDR3 size: 14 residues.

With regard to this clonotype: This beta chain is off target for a library built for alpha chains, so its abundance means little. The chain joins TRBV12-5 to TRBJ2-2; D unresolved. V gave up 5 bases and J gave up 3 bases, with 19 bases separating them. Germline V gene data show CDR1 as LGHNT and CDR2 as FRNRAP. This CDR3 contains 17 residues. Here the CDR3 reads CASGPGTESHYTGELFF. The DNA for the CDR3 is TGTGCTAGTGGTCCCGGAACGGAGTCCCACTACACCGGGGAGCTGTTTTTT.

Details on this clonotype: This beta chain slipped into a library made for alpha chains as a stray read, so its size is not meaningful. J is TRBJ2-5 and V is TRBV11-2; D possibly corresponds to TRBD1 (5 bases). Germline CDR1 and CDR2: SGHAT and FQNNGV. Deletions cut 5 bases from V and 5 bases from J, with 9 bases between. The CDR3 has 12 amino acids. This CDR3 is CASSRGGETQYF. CDR3 in DNA: TGTGCCAGCAGCAGGGGCGGCGAGACCCAGTACTTC.

In this sample, this clonotype turned up once. Because the library targeted alpha chains, this beta chain is an off-target read whose size means little. DNA for the CDR3: TGCGCCAGCAGCTTTCAAGGGCAGAGTGAGCAGTTCTTC. Protein: CASSFQGQSEQFF. The chain carries TRBV5-1 and TRBJ2-1; D remains unclear. Trimming stripped 2 bases from V and 9 bases from J, with 12 bases between. The CDR3 has 13 amino acids. Germline CDR1 and CDR2: SGHRS and YFSETQ.

A note on this clonotype: Found in a library prepared for alpha chains, this beta chain is an off-target read, and its abundance has little meaning. The V call is TRBV6-5, the J call TRBJ2-7; weak D call: TRBD2 (6 bases). The CDR3 spans 16 residues. The germline V and J ends were trimmed by 1 base and 4 bases, with 17 bases remaining between them. Germline CDR1 is MNHEY and CDR2 is SVGAGI. The CDR3 bases are TGTGCCAGCAGTTACTATTGGGGACTTCCCAAGTACGAGCAGTACTTC. Its translation is CASSYYWGLPKYEQYF.

Remarks on this clonotype: The library was designed around alpha chains, so this beta chain is a stray read whose abundance carries little weight. This chain uses TRBV7-2 with TRBJ2-1; the match to TRBD1 covers 11 bases. The CDR3 loop spans 16 amino acids. J gave up 6 bases and V 6 bases, and 10 bases lay outside the gene matches. Germline V lookup: CDR1 SGHTA, CDR2 FQGNSA. The CDR3 is CASSPPPGTGGNEQFF. CDR3 coding DNA: TGTGCCAGCAGTCCCCCTCCCGGGACAGGGGGCAATGAGCAGTTCTTC.

About this clonotype itself: This beta chain lies outside the target of a library built for alpha chains; its clone size means little. In DNA form, the CDR3 reads TGCGCCAGCAGCACGGCGACGGGGGAGCAGTTCTTC. Translated, it gives CASSTATGEQFF. V usage is TRBV5-1 and J usage is TRBJ2-1, with D tentatively TRBD2 (5 bases). Trimming pared 4 bases from V and 10 bases from J, leaving 12 bases between. The CDR3 totals 12 residues. Germline CDR1 and CDR2: SGHRS and YFSETQ. The full variable domain, its missing parts supplied by reference TRBV5-1 and TRBJ2-1, is KAGVTQTPRYLIKTRGQQVTLSCSPISGHRSVSWYQQTPGQGLQFLFEYFSETQRNKGNFPGRFSGRQFSNSRSEMNVSTLELGDSALYLCASSTATGEQFFGPGTRLTVL.

This clonotype was detected a few times. Because this beta chain is a stray read in a library intended to capture alpha chains, its abundance should not be given much weight. The V and J genes are TRBV7-9 and TRBJ2-1; no definite D call. Germline V CDR1 and CDR2: SEHNR, FQNEAQ (reference sequence). Trimming pared 6 bases from V and 4 bases from J, leaving 10 bases between. The CDR3 contains 13 residues. The CDR3 reads CASRPPGYNEQFF. The DNA of the CDR3 is TGTGCCAGCAGGCCCCCTGGATACAATGAGCAGTTCTTC.

As regards this clonotype: A library made for alpha chains picked up this beta chain off target, so its size means little. This chain connects TRBV5-1 to TRBJ2-5; D perhaps matches TRBD2 (5 bases). This CDR3 comprises 14 residues. Trimming cost V 4 bases and J 5 bases, with 15 bases left between them. The germline CDR1 and CDR2 sequences are SGHRS and YFSETQ. In nucleotides, the CDR3 is TGCGCCAGCAGCAGAAATAGCGATTCGGAGACCCAGTACTTC. Protein product: CASSRNSDSETQYF.

Comments on this clonotype: This beta chain appears as a stray read in a library generated for alpha chains; its size is not informative. The chain couples TRBV7-9 to TRBJ1-2; D is unclear. V was trimmed by 5 bases and J by 7 bases, leaving 11 bases between them. The CDR3 runs to 12 residues. Germline V gives CDR1 SEHNR, CDR2 FQNEAQ (reference sequence). The CDR3 DNA is TGTGCCAGCAGCCCGCAAGCGACTGGCTACACCTTC. This translates into CASSPQATGYTF.

Regarding this clonotype: Because this beta chain is a stray read in a library intended to capture alpha chains, its abundance should not be given much weight. This chain uses TRBV10-3 with TRBJ2-1, with D unresolved. This CDR3 comprises 13 residues. V was clipped by 3 bases and J by 12 bases, with 15 bases between them. Germline V gene lookup returns CDR1 ENHRY and CDR2 SYGVKD. CDR3 in amino acids: CAISEASTPLQFF. The CDR3 region has the DNA TGTGCCATCAGTGAAGCCTCCACCCCCTTGCAGTTCTTC.

As to this clonotype: A library made for alpha chains picked up this beta chain off target, so its size means little. The gene calls are TRBV19 and TRBJ2-1; 8 nucleotides agree with TRBD2. Germline V CDR1 and CDR2: LNHDA, SQIVND (reference sequence). V gave up 3 bases and J gave up 4 bases; unmatched junction bases: 5. This CDR3 is 15 amino acids long. The CDR3 protein is CASSIAGRAYNEQFF. CDR3 nucleotides: TGTGCCAGTAGTATCGCCGGGAGGGCGTACAATGAGCAGTTCTTC. Combining the CDR3 with reference TRBV19 and TRBJ2-1 gives the whole variable domain DGGITQSPKYLFRKEGQNVTLSCEQNLNHDAMYWYRQDPGQGLRLIYYSQIVNDFQKGDIAEGYSVSREKKESFPLTVTSAQKNPTAFYLCASSIAGRAYNEQFFGPGTRLTVL.

This clonotype was seen more than once but under ten times. The library was designed around alpha chains, so this beta chain is a stray read whose abundance carries little weight. The CDR3 coding sequence is TGTGCCAGCAGCGTCCTCAGGGGACCCTCTGGGGCCAACGTCCTGACTTTC. This sequence encodes CASSVLRGPSGANVLTF. The chain recombines TRBV9 with TRBJ2-6, with D possibly TRBD1 on 6 matching bases. V shed 2 bases and J shed 0 bases, with 12 bases lying between them. Germline loops: CDR1 SGDLS, CDR2 YYNGEE. This CDR3 contains 17 residues.

On this clonotype: This beta chain is a stray read from a library made for alpha chains; its abundance is not meaningful. The V gene is TRBV5-1, the J gene TRBJ1-1; possible D gene TRBD1, 5 bases. CDR1 is SGHRS and CDR2 is YFSETQ in the germline V gene. Trimming took off 4 bases at V and 5 bases at J, with 12 bases between the two ends. This CDR3 has 13 residues. In nucleotides, the CDR3 is TGCGCCAGCAGCCAAGGGGCGCGTACTGAAGCTTTCTTT. Its translation is CASSQGARTEAFF. The full variable domain, completed using reference TRBV5-1 and TRBJ1-1, is KAGVTQTPRYLIKTRGQQVTLSCSPISGHRSVSWYQQTPGQGLQFLFEYFSETQRNKGNFPGRFSGRQFSNSRSEMNVSTLELGDSALYLCASSQGARTEAFFGQGTRLTVV.